What follows are 15 T cell receptor beta chains derived from one specimen sequenced in a study of OX40 agonist ivuxolimab in advanced cancers. The protocol was immunoSEQ multiplex PCR, while the TCRdb copy is restricted to in-frame clones and leaves out a portion. Found here are tens of thousands of clones, approximately 90% of them singletons; the top ten hold approximately 2.6%. Source: CD4+ or CD8+ T cells sorted from blood, taken in a trial of the OX40 agonist ivuxolimab. The receptors derive from an adult with an advanced solid tumor such as melanoma, head and neck, liver or kidney cancer.

This clone has a handful of counts. This CDR3 reads CASSLGRGRQETQYF. Here the CDR3 DNA reads TGTGCCAGCAGTTTGGGTAGGGGGCGGCAAGAGACCCAGTACTTC. The chain combines TRBV28 with TRBJ2-5; 7 bases fit TRBD1. Germline values: CDR1 MDHEN, CDR2 SYDVKM. J was trimmed by 2 bases and V by 3 bases; bases with no gene match: 6. The CDR3 totals 15 residues. The full variable domain, in which reference TRBV28 and TRBJ2-5 provide the parts outside the CDR3, is DVKVTQSSRYLVKRTGEKVFLECVQDMDHENMFWYRQDPGLGLRLIYFSYDVKMKEKGDIPEGYSVSREKKERFSLILESASTNQTSMYLCASSLGRGRQETQYFGPGTRLLVL.

The rearrangement uses TRBV7-9 and TRBJ2-7, with D possibly being TRBD1 or TRBD2 (6 bases each). This CDR3 contains 14 residues. From germline, CDR1 is SEHNR and CDR2 FQNEAQ (reference sequence). The germline V and J ends were trimmed by 6 bases and 3 bases, with 15 bases remaining between them. CDR3 loop: CASSPGGPSYEQYF. DNA for the CDR3: TGTGCCAGCAGTCCCGGGGGCCCAAGCTACGAGCAGTACTTC.

V is TRBV19 and J is TRBJ2-7; no clear D gene. The CDR3 spans 11 residues. The germline V gene encodes CDR1 LNHDA and CDR2 SQIVND (reference sequence). V gave up 6 bases and J gave up 6 bases, with 9 bases separating them. The CDR3 protein is CASRADSEQYF. CDR3 coding DNA: TGTGCCAGTAGGGCCGACTCCGAGCAGTACTTC.

The chain carries TRBV6-5 and TRBJ2-7, with 9 positions matching TRBD1. The CDR3 totals 15 residues. The germline CDR1 and CDR2 sequences are MNHEY and SVGAGI. Trimming removed 5 bases from V and 7 bases from J; junction bases left unmatched: 12. The CDR3 region is CASSPAGTGTGEQYF. The CDR3 nucleotides are TGTGCCAGCAGTCCAGCCGGGACAGGGACGGGGGAGCAGTACTTC.

This chain links TRBV28 with TRBJ2-3, with 8 bases that match TRBD2. Germline trimming cut 7 bases from V and 0 bases from J; bases unmatched to any gene: 3. Germline lookup yields CDR1 MDHEN and CDR2 SYDVKM. CDR3 length: 14 amino acids. The CDR3 DNA reads as TGTGCCAGCACGGGGGGGCTGAGCACAGATACGCAGTATTTT. Its protein product is CASTGGLSTDTQYF.

This chain joins TRBV28 and TRBJ1-5, with 8 positions matching TRBD1. J gave up 7 bases and V 7 bases, and 9 bases lay outside the gene matches. The CDR3 spans 14 residues. The germline V gene encodes CDR1 MDHEN and CDR2 SYDVKM. CDR3 in DNA: TGTGCCAGCAAAGGGACAGGAGGGGGACAGCCCCAGCATTTT. Translating it yields CASKGTGGGQPQHF.

The chain carries TRBV7-3 and TRBJ2-1, with D uncertain. Germline V lookup: CDR1 SGHTA, CDR2 FQGTGA. Trimming pared 5 bases from V and 6 bases from J, leaving 17 bases between. There are 15 residues in the CDR3. For the CDR3, the DNA is TGTGCCAGCAGCCCAACGGCCCAATTTGGCAATGAGCAGTTCTTC. This translates into CASSPTAQFGNEQFF.

This chain links TRBV11-3 with TRBJ2-7; D unclear. Germline V lookup: CDR1 SGHNT, CDR2 YENEEA. There are 14 residues in the CDR3. V was clipped by 0 bases and J by 4 bases, with 10 bases between them. The CDR3 here is CASSLEADTYEQYF. DNA for the CDR3: TGTGCCAGCAGCTTAGAGGCAGACACATACGAGCAGTACTTC. Based on the CDR3 plus reference TRBV11-3 and TRBJ2-7, the full variable domain is EAGVVQSPRYKIIEKKQPVAFWCNPISGHNTLYWYLQNLGQGPELLIRYENEEAVDDSQLPKDRFSAERLKGVDSTLKIQPAELGDSAVYLCASSLEADTYEQYFGPGTRLTVT.

The chain links TRBV29-1 to TRBJ2-2; D is uncertain. The CDR3 length is 15 residues. Germline assignment: CDR1 SQVTM and CDR2 ANQGSEA. Trimming cost V 1 base and J 5 bases, with 14 bases left between them. CDR3: CSVEAPTPRTGELFF. Written as DNA, the CDR3 is TGCAGCGTTGAAGCCCCGACACCCAGGACCGGGGAGCTGTTTTTT.

V gene TRBV19 combines with J gene TRBJ1-2; D is undetermined. The CDR3 sequence is 17 residues long. The germline V gene has CDR1 LNHDA and CDR2 SQIVND (reference sequence). V dropped 3 bases and J dropped 6 bases, with 23 bases sitting between them. The CDR3 nucleotides read TGTGCCAGTAGTATGAGTTTGACGGCAGAAGGCTATGATGGCTACACCTTC. This translates into CASSMSLTAEGYDGYTF.

The rearrangement joins TRBV6-5 to TRBJ1-4, with D maybe TRBD1 (6 bases). The V gene lost 6 bases and the J gene lost 7 bases, with 15 bases spanning the gap. This CDR3 region has 14 residues. Germline V gives CDR1 MNHEY, CDR2 SVGAGI. CDR3 in DNA: TGTGCCAGCAGCTGGACAGCCACTCCTGAAAAACTGTTTTTT. Amino acids: CASSWTATPEKLFF.

The chain employs TRBV19 and TRBJ1-2; no reliable D call. Germline V CDR1 and CDR2: LNHDA, SQIVND (reference sequence). The CDR3 covers 12 residues. The ends were cut back, 3 bases at V and 8 bases at J, with 10 bases in the middle. For the CDR3, the DNA is TGTGCCAGTAGTATCGCCGGAGAGGGCTACACCTTC. Its protein is CASSIAGEGYTF. Full variable domain (remainder filled in from reference TRBV19 and TRBJ1-2): DGGITQSPKYLFRKEGQNVTLSCEQNLNHDAMYWYRQDPGQGLRLIYYSQIVNDFQKGDIAEGYSVSREKKESFPLTVTSAQKNPTAFYLCASSIAGEGYTFGSGTRLTVV.

V gene TRBV29-1 combines with J gene TRBJ2-7, with TRBD2 identical over 10 bases. The germline gives CDR1 SQVTM, CDR2 ANQGSEA. The trim removed 0 bases at V and 3 bases at J, leaving 5 bases unmatched. This CDR3 is 15 amino acids long. The chain's CDR3 is CSVEDRPSGSYEQYF. DNA for the CDR3: TGCAGCGTTGAAGATCGTCCTAGCGGGAGCTACGAGCAGTACTTC.

The V gene is TRBV9, the J gene TRBJ2-7; D ambiguous. Germline V gene data show CDR1 as SGDLS and CDR2 as YYNGEE. V was clipped by 0 bases and J by 2 bases, with 9 bases between them. The CDR3 spans 14 residues. CDR3 protein: CASSVDSSPYEQYF. CDR3 nucleotides: TGTGCCAGCAGCGTAGACTCCTCCCCCTACGAGCAGTACTTC.

The CDR3 nucleotides are TGCGCCAGCACCCTAAGTCCAGGGGGCGCGGGCACCGGGGAGCTGTTTTTT. It codes for CASTLSPGGAGTGELFF. V usage is TRBV5-1 and J usage is TRBJ2-2, with 8 bases identical to TRBD1. The V gene's germline CDR1 is SGHRS and CDR2 YFSETQ. J was trimmed by 4 bases and V by 6 bases; bases with no gene match: 14. The CDR3 contains 17 residues.